The 20 T cell receptor beta chains presented below share a single source sample, sequenced in a study of OX40 agonist ivuxolimab in advanced cancers. Profiled with immunoSEQ multiplex PCR; TCRdb holds only in-frame clones, not every one. Counted here are 40,000 to 55,000 clones, 80% to 85% occurring once; the ten biggest clones make up around 21%. Sample: CD4+ or CD8+ T cells sorted from blood, taken in a trial of the OX40 agonist ivuxolimab. The receptors shown here come from an adult with an advanced solid tumor such as melanoma, head and neck, liver or kidney cancer.

This chain connects TRBV4-1 to TRBJ2-7; 7 nucleotides line up with TRBD1. CDR3 length: 16 amino acids. Per germline, CDR1 MGHRA and CDR2 YSYEKL. With 1 base clipped from V and 3 bases from J, the junction kept 9 bases outside the gene matches. The DNA for the CDR3 is TGCGCCAGCAGCCAAGTTGTTTCCGGGACAGACTACGAGCAGTACTTC. Its protein product is CASSQVVSGTDYEQYF.

The rearrangement links TRBV27 to TRBJ2-5; D is perhaps TRBD1 (7 bases). Germline V gene data show CDR1 as MNHEY and CDR2 as SMNVEV (reference sequence). The CDR3 consists of 15 residues. Trimming shortened V by 5 bases and J by 3 bases, and 16 bases separated the two germline ends. Here the CDR3 DNA reads TGTGCCAGCAGTCCGCGGGGACAGATTAAAGAGACCCAGTACTTC. Its protein product is CASSPRGQIKETQYF.

This clone is a singleton in its sample. The gene calls are TRBV28 and TRBJ2-1, with D perhaps matching TRBD1 (5 bases). Germline CDR1 is MDHEN and CDR2 is SYDVKM. Trimming cost V 0 bases and J 2 bases, with 8 bases left between them. This CDR3 is built from 15 residues. This chain's CDR3 is CASSLWTATYNEQFF. DNA for the CDR3: TGTGCCAGCAGTTTATGGACAGCTACCTACAATGAGCAGTTCTTC.

The V gene is TRBV19, the J gene TRBJ1-5, with D uncertain. This CDR3 has 15 amino acids. V was clipped by 7 bases and J by 0 bases, with 13 bases between them. CDR1 LNHDA and CDR2 SQIVND come from the germline V gene (reference sequence). CDR3 nucleotides: TGTGCCAGTAATCCCAACAGCCATAGCAATCAGCCCCAGCATTTT. It is translated as CASNPNSHSNQPQHF.

V and J are TRBV14 and TRBJ1-1; 7 positions agree with TRBD1. V shed 0 bases, J shed 0 bases, and the junction held 10 bases outside the gene matches. The germline CDR1 and CDR2 sequences are SGHDN and FVKESK. This CDR3 is built from 18 residues. CDR3 amino acids: CASSQERGRGIMNTEAFF. CDR3 DNA: TGTGCCAGCAGCCAAGAAAGGGGCAGGGGGATCATGAACACTGAAGCTTTCTTT.

This clone has more than one count but fewer than ten. The chain employs TRBV2 and TRBJ2-2; D is ambiguous. The CDR3 contains 12 residues. V gave up 6 bases and J gave up 4 bases, with 6 bases separating them. CDR1 and CDR2 (germline): SNHLY, FYNNEI. The CDR3 protein is CASSLPTGELFF. Written as DNA, the CDR3 is TGTGCCAGCAGCCTCCCCACCGGGGAGCTGTTTTTT.

The chain has TRBV7-7 and TRBJ2-5; D may be TRBD2 (6 bases). The germline CDR1 and CDR2 sequences are SSHAT and FNYEAQ (reference sequence). This CDR3 is built from 15 residues. The ends were cut back, 0 bases at V and 4 bases at J, with 12 bases in the middle. In DNA, the CDR3 is TGTGCCAGCAGCTTAGCTAGCGGTTGGGGAGAGACCCAGTACTTC. Translated, it gives CASSLASGWGETQYF.

This clone appeared once. The chain employs TRBV7-6 and TRBJ2-2; D uncertain. The CDR3 has 13 amino acids. Between the trimmed V and J ends, which lost 2 bases and 7 bases, there was a span of 8 bases. Germline loops: CDR1 SGHVS, CDR2 FNYEAQ. The DNA for the CDR3 is TGTGCCAGCAGCTTATTAAACGACGGGGAGCTGTTTTTT. This translates into CASSLLNDGELFF.

The V and J genes are TRBV7-8 and TRBJ2-7; 12 bases match TRBD2. Trimming cost V 4 bases and J 5 bases; bases outside gene matches: 12. CDR1 and CDR2 from the germline V gene are SGHVS and FQNEAQ. CDR3 size: 17 residues. The DNA for the CDR3 is TGTGCCAGCAGCTCCTACCCTAGCGGGGGGGCCCTTAACGAGCAGTACTTC. This encodes CASSSYPSGGALNEQYF.

The rearrangement uses TRBV7-7 and TRBJ2-2; TRBD1 might be the D (6 bases). V lost 5 bases to trimming and J lost 4 bases, with 11 bases between them. This CDR3 region has 14 residues. Germline V gene lookup returns CDR1 SSHAT and CDR2 FNYEAQ (reference sequence). CDR3 in DNA: TGTGCCAGCAGCGCAGGGGTCAGCACCGGGGAGCTGTTTTTT. Protein: CASSAGVSTGELFF.

The chain employs TRBV6-1 and TRBJ2-7; D is unclear. V was cut by 3 bases and J by 1 base, with 10 bases left in between. The CDR3 is 14 amino acids. Germline-derived CDR1 and CDR2 are MNHNS and SASEGT. CDR3 nucleotides: TGTGCCAGCAGTGATACAGATTCATCCTACGAGCAGTACTTC. Protein: CASSDTDSSYEQYF.

The chain carries TRBV7-8 and TRBJ2-7; 9 nucleotides line up with TRBD1. The trim removed 2 bases at V and 2 bases at J, leaving 4 bases unmatched. This CDR3 region has 15 residues. Germline CDR1 is SGHVS and CDR2 is FQNEAQ. The CDR3 reads CASSLLGQGAYEQYF. CDR3 in DNA: TGTGCCAGCAGCTTATTGGGACAGGGCGCCTACGAGCAGTACTTC. Full variable domain (remainder filled in from reference TRBV7-8 and TRBJ2-7): GAGVSQSPRYKVAKRGQDVALRCDPISGHVSLFWYQQALGQGPEFLTYFQNEAQLDKSGLPSDRFFAERPEGSVSTLKIQRTQQEDSAVYLCASSLLGQGAYEQYFGPGTRLTVT.

Written as DNA, the CDR3 is TGTGCCAGCAGTCCCCACAGGTCGAGCTCCTACGAGCAGTACTTC. Its translation is CASSPHRSSSYEQYF. The chain has TRBV27 and TRBJ2-7; a possible D gene is TRBD1 (5 bases). Germline CDR1 MNHEY, CDR2 SMNVEV (reference sequence). The germline V and J ends were trimmed by 5 bases and 0 bases, with 14 bases remaining between them. The CDR3 has 15 residues.

The CDR3 nucleotides read TGTGCCAGCAGTTTAGGCTCCGGGACAGGGTATCAGCCCCAGCATTTT. It translates to CASSLGSGTGYQPQHF. The V gene is TRBV27, the J gene TRBJ1-5; 9 bases are a match to TRBD1. The CDR3 runs 16 residues. V lost 2 bases and J lost 5; bases outside the gene matches: 7. CDR1 MNHEY and CDR2 SMNVEV come from the germline V gene (reference sequence).

The chain is built from TRBV9 and TRBJ2-1; D possibly corresponds to TRBD2 (6 bases). Germline V gives CDR1 SGDLS, CDR2 YYNGEE. Between the trimmed V and J ends, which lost 3 bases and 5 bases, there was a span of 15 bases. The CDR3 loop spans 15 amino acids. The CDR3 sequence is CASSAREVGNNEQFF. The DNA of the CDR3 is TGTGCCAGCAGCGCCAGGGAGGTCGGGAACAATGAGCAGTTCTTC.

V is TRBV4-2 and J is TRBJ2-2; 8 positions match TRBD2. CDR3 length equals 18 residues. Germline V CDR1 and CDR2: LGHNA, YNFKEQ. V lost 4 bases, J lost 4 bases, and 14 bases stayed unmatched. The CDR3 DNA is TGTGCCAGCAGCCGGGTGGGCCGAGCGGGAGAAGTCACCGGGGAGCTGTTTTTT. Amino acid sequence: CASSRVGRAGEVTGELFF.

This chain connects TRBV7-2 to TRBJ2-3, with TRBD2 matching 8 bases. Unmatched junction bases numbered 9, after V lost 5 bases and J lost 2 bases. CDR3 length: 16 amino acids. Germline loops: CDR1 SGHTA, CDR2 FQGNSA. The CDR3 here is CASSPGLAHYTDTQYF. The CDR3, as DNA: TGTGCCAGCAGCCCCGGACTAGCTCATTACACAGATACGCAGTATTTT.

V usage is TRBV19 and J usage is TRBJ2-2, with D maybe TRBD1 (6 bases). The V end was cut by 8 bases, the J end by 5 bases, with 9 bases between. CDR1 LNHDA and CDR2 SQIVND come from the germline V gene (reference sequence). CDR3 length: 12 amino acids. Written as DNA, the CDR3 is TGTGCCAGTCTTGGACAGACCGGGGAGCTGTTTTTT. The encoded protein is CASLGQTGELFF.

V gene TRBV5-1 combines with J gene TRBJ2-1; 14 positions agree with TRBD2. Germline values: CDR1 SGHRS, CDR2 YFSETQ. This CDR3 has 17 residues. V was pared by 0 bases and J by 7 bases, with 6 bases of the junction left unmatched. CDR3 region: CASSLAGLAGGGNEQFF. Here the CDR3 DNA reads TGCGCCAGCAGCTTGGCCGGACTAGCGGGAGGTGGAAATGAGCAGTTCTTC.

The gene calls are TRBV6-1 and TRBJ1-4; the match to TRBD1 covers 7 bases. Germline CDR1 is MNHNS and CDR2 is SASEGT. This CDR3 has 14 residues. V shed 3 bases, J shed 8 bases, and the junction held 6 bases outside the gene matches. In DNA form, the CDR3 reads TGTGCCAGCAGTGACAAGACAGGGAACGAAAAACTGTTTTTT. This codes for CASSDKTGNEKLFF.